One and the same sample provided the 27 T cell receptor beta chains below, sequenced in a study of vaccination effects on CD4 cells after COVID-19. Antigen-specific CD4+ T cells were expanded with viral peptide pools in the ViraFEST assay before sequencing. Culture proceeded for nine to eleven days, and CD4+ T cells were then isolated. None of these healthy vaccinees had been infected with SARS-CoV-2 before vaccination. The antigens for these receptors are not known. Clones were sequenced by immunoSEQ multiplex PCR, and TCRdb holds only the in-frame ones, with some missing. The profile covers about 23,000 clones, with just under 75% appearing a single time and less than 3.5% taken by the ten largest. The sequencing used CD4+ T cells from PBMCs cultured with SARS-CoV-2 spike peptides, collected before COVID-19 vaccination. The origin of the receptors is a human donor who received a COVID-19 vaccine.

Written as DNA, the CDR3 is TGTGCCAGTAGTATAGTATGGGGACAGGGATTTCCAGATGAGCAGTTCTTC. Translating it yields CASSIVWGQGFPDEQFF. The V call is TRBV19, the J call TRBJ2-1; 9 bases line up with TRBD1. Germline V gene lookup returns CDR1 LNHDA and CDR2 SQIVND (reference sequence). The trim removed 1 base at V and 8 bases at J, leaving 12 bases unmatched. This CDR3 has 17 amino acids. The variable domain in full, with the rest retrieved from reference TRBV19 and TRBJ2-1, is DGGITQSPKYLFRKEGQNVTLSCEQNLNHDAMYWYRQDPGQGLRLIYYSQIVNDFQKGDIAEGYSVSREKKESFPLTVTSAQKNPTAFYLCASSIVWGQGFPDEQFFGPGTRLTVL.

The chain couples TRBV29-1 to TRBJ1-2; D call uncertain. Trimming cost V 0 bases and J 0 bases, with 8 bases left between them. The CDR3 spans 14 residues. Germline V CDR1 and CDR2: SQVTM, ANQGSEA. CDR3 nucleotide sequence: TGCAGCGTTGAAGAAAGGGCGCCTAACTATGGCTACACCTTC. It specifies CSVEERAPNYGYTF. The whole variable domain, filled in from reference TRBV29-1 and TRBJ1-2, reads SAVISQKPSRDICQRGTSLTIQCQVDSQVTMMFWYRQQPGQSLTLIATANQGSEATYESGFVIDKFPISRPNLTFSTLTVSNMSPEDSSIYLCSVEERAPNYGYTFGSGTRLTVV.

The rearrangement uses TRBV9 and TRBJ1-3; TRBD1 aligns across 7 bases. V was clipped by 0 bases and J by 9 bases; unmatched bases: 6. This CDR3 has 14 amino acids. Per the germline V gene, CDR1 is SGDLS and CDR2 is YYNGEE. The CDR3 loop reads CASSVGQGLSTIYF. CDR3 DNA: TGTGCCAGCAGCGTAGGACAGGGCTTGAGCACCATATATTTT.

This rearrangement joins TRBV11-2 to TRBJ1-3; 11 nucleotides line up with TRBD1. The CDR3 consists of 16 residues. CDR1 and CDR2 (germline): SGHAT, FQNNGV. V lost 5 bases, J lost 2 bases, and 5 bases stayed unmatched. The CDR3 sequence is CASSKGQGGTGNTIYF. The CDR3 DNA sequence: TGTGCCAGCAGCAAGGGACAGGGGGGAACTGGAAACACCATATATTTT.

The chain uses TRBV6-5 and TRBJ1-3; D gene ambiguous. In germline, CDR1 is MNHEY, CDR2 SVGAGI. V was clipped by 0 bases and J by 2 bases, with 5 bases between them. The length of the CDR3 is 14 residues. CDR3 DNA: TGTGCCAGCAGTTACTCACACCCTGGAAACACCATATATTTT. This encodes CASSYSHPGNTIYF.

The CDR3 bases are TGTGCCAGCTCACCACCGCCGAGGACAGGGGGTGGCTACACCTTC. It encodes CASSPPPRTGGGYTF. The rearrangement uses TRBV18 and TRBJ1-2; 10 bases are a match to TRBD1. The V segment lost 0 bases and the J segment 7 bases; nucleotides outside the gene matches: 5. The germline V gene has CDR1 KGHSH and CDR2 LQKENI. The CDR3 runs to 15 residues.

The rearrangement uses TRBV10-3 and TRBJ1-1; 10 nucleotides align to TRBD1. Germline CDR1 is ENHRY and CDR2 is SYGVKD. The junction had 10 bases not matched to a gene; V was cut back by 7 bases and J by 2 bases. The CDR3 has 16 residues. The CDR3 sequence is CAITTTGTGENTEAFF. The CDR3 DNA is TGTGCCATCACTACCACCGGGACAGGGGAAAACACTGAAGCTTTCTTT.

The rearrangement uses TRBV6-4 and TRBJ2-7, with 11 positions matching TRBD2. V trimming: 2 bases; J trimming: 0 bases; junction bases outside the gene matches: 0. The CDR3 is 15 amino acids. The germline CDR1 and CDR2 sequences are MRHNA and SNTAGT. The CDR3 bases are TGTGCCAGCAGTGACGGGACTAGCGGCTCCTACGAGCAGTACTTC. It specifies CASSDGTSGSYEQYF.

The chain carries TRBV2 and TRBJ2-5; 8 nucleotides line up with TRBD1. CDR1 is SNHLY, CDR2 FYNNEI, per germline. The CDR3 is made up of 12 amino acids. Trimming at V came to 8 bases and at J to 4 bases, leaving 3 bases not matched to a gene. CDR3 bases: TGTGCCAGCCGTGGACAGGGAGAGACCCAGTACTTC. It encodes CASRGQGETQYF.

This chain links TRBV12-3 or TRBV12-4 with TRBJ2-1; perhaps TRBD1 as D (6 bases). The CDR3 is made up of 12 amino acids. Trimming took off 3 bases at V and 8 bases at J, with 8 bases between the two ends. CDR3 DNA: TGTGCCAGCAGTTTTCAGGGGTATGAGCAGTTCTTC. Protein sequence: CASSFQGYEQFF.

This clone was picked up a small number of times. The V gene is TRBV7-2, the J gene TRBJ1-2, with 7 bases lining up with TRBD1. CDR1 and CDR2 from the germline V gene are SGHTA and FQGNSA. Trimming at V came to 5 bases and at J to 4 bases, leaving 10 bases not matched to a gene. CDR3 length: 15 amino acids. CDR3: CASSLQGGDGYGYTF. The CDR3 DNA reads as TGTGCCAGCAGCCTCCAGGGGGGAGATGGCTATGGCTACACCTTC.

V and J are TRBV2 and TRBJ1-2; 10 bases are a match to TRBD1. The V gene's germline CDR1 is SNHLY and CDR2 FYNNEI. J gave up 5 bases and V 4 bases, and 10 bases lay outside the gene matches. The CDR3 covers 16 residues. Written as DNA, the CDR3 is TGTGCCAGCAGTGGGGCGCGGGGACAGGGGAAATATGGCTACACCTTC. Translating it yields CASSGARGQGKYGYTF.

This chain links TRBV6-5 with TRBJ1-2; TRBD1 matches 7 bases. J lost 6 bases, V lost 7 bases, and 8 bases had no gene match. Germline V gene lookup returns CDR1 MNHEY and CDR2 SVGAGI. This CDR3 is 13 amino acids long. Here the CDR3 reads CASIMTGRDGYTF. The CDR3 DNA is TGTGCCAGCATAATGACAGGGCGCGATGGCTACACCTTC.

The CDR3 sequence is CASSLAGSSYNEQFF. CDR3 sequence (DNA): TGTGCCAGCAGCTTAGCGGGGAGCTCCTACAATGAGCAGTTCTTC. This chain joins TRBV7-9 and TRBJ2-1, with D possibly TRBD2 on 5 matching bases. Between the trimmed V and J ends, which lost 0 bases and 0 bases, there was a span of 6 bases. The CDR3 loop spans 15 amino acids. The germline CDR1 and CDR2 sequences are SEHNR and FQNEAQ (reference sequence).

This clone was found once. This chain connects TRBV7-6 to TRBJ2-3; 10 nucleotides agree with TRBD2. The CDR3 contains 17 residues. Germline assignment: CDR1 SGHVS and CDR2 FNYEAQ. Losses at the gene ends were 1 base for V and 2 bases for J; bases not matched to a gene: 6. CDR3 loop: CASSLGPLAGVTDTQYF. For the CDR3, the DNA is TGTGCCAGCAGCTTAGGGCCTCTAGCGGGAGTCACAGATACGCAGTATTTT.

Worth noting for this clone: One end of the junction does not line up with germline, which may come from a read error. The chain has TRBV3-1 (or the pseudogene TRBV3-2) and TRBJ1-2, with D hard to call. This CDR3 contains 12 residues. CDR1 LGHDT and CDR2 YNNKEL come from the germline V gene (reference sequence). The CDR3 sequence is CASSQESYGCTF. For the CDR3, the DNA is TGTGCCAGCAGCCAAGAGTCTTACGGCTGCACCTTC.

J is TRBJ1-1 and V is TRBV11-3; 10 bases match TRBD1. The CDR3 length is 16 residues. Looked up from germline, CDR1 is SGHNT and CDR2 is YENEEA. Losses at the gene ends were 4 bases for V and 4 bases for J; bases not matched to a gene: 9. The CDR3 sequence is CASSYAGTGVTTEAFF. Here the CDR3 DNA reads TGTGCCAGCAGCTACGCCGGGACAGGGGTTACCACTGAAGCTTTCTTT.

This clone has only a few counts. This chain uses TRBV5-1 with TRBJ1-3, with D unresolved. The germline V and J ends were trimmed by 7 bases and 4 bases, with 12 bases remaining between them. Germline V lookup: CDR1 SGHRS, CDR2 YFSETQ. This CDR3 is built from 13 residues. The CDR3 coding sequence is TGCGCCAGCGCTCCGGACGGAGGAAACACCATATATTTT. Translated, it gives CASAPDGGNTIYF.

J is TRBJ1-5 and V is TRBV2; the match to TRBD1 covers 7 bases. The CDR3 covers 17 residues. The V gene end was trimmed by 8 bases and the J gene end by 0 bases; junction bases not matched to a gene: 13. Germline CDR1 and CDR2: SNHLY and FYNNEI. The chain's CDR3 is CASQTFRDSYSNQPQHF. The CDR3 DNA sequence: TGTGCCAGCCAAACCTTCCGGGACAGCTATAGCAATCAGCCCCAGCATTTT.

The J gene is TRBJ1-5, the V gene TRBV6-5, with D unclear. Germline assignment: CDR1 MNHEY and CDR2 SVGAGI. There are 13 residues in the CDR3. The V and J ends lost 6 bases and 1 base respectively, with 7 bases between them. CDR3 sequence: CASRPDSNQPQHF. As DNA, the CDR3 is TGTGCCAGCAGACCGGACAGCAATCAGCCCCAGCATTTT.

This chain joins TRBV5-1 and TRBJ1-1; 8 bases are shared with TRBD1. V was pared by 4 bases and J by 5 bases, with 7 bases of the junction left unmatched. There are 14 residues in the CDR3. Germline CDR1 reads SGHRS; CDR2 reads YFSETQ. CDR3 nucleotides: TGCGCCAGCAGCCCTGGACAGGGATGGACTGAAGCTTTCTTT. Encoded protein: CASSPGQGWTEAFF.

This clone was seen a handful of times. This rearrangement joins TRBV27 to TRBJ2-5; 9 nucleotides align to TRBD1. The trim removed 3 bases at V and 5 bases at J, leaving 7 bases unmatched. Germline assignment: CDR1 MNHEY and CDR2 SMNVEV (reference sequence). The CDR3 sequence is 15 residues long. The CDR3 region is CASSFGQGMGETQYF. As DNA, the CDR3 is TGTGCCAGCAGTTTCGGACAGGGGATGGGGGAGACCCAGTACTTC.

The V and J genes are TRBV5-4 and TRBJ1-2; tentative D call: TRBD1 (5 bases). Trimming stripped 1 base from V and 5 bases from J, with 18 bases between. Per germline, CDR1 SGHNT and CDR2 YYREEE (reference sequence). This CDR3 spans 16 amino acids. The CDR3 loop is CASSLMQGLRQYGYTF. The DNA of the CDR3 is TGTGCCAGCAGCTTGATGCAGGGCCTGAGGCAGTATGGCTACACCTTC.

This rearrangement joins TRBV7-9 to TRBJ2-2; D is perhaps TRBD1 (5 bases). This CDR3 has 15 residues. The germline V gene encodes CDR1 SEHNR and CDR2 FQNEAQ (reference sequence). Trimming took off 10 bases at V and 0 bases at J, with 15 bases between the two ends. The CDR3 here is CAITTETTNTGELFF. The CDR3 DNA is TGTGCCATCACGACAGAGACAACGAACACCGGGGAGCTGTTTTTT.

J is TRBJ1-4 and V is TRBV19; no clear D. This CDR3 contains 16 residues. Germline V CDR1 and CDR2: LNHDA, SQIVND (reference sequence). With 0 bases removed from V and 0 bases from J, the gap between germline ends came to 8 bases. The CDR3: CASSIDAGATNEKLFF. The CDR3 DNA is TGTGCCAGTAGTATAGATGCGGGAGCAACTAATGAAAAACTGTTTTTT. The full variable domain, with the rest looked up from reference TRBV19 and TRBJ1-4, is DGGITQSPKYLFRKEGQNVTLSCEQNLNHDAMYWYRQDPGQGLRLIYYSQIVNDFQKGDIAEGYSVSREKKESFPLTVTSAQKNPTAFYLCASSIDAGATNEKLFFGSGTQLSVL.

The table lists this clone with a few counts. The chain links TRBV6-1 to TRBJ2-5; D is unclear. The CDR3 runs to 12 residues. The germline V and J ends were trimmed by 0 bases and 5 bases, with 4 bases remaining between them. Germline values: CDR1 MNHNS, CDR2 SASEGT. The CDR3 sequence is CASSEAGETQYF. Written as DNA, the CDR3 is TGTGCCAGCAGTGAAGCTGGGGAGACCCAGTACTTC.

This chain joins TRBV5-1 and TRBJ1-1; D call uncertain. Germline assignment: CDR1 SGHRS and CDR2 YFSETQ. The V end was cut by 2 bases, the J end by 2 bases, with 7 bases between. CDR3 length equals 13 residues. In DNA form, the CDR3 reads TGCGCCAGCAGCTTAGGCAGAAACACTGAAGCTTTCTTT. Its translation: CASSLGRNTEAFF.